The 27 T cell receptor beta chains below were found in one sample sequenced in a study of T cells after posttransplantation cyclophosphamide. Profiling relied on immunoSEQ multiplex PCR, and the TCRdb table lists in-frame clones only, not all of them. The sample contains about 33,000 clones, none of them singletons. The specimen was PBMCs. The receptors stem from a girl aged 10-17 years in good health, CMV-negative, and a related stem cell transplant donor.

In its sample, this clone was seen many times. The chain has TRBV2 and TRBJ2-7, with D hard to call. There are 11 residues in the CDR3. Between the trimmed V and J ends, which lost 7 bases and 6 bases, there was a span of 10 bases. The V gene's germline CDR1 is SNHLY and CDR2 FYNNEI. The CDR3 loop reads CASMWAGEQYF. CDR3 in DNA: TGTGCCAGCATGTGGGCAGGCGAGCAGTACTTC.

As for this clone: A junction boundary mismatches the germline segment, possibly from a read error. V is TRBV5-1 and J is TRBJ1-6; TRBD1 matches at 7 bases. The CDR3 is 14 residues long. In germline, CDR1 is SGHRS, CDR2 YFSETQ. The DNA of the CDR3 is TGCGCCAGCAGTTTGGGGGACAGTAATTCACCCCTCCACTTT. Translated: CASSLGDSNSPLHF.

This clone was counted between two and nine times. The chain joins TRBV29-1 to TRBJ1-2; the D gene is possibly TRBD1 (5 bases). V was cut by 6 bases and J by 3 bases, with 14 bases left in between. Per the germline V gene, CDR1 is SQVTM and CDR2 is ANQGSEA. The CDR3 is 13 residues long. The CDR3 region is CSVSLGRDYGYTF. CDR3 DNA sequence: TGCAGCGTCAGTTTGGGCAGGGACTATGGCTACACCTTC.

The chain couples TRBV5-1 to TRBJ2-5; TRBD2 matches at 7 bases. Trimming at V came to 0 bases and at J to 5 bases, leaving 13 bases not matched to a gene. This CDR3 comprises 17 residues. The germline CDR1 and CDR2 sequences are SGHRS and YFSETQ. The CDR3: CASSLESAGVRRETQYF. Written as DNA, the CDR3 is TGCGCCAGCAGCTTGGAGAGCGCGGGGGTTCGTCGGGAGACCCAGTACTTC.

This clone was counted ten times or more. This sequence joins TRBV7-2 and TRBJ2-5, with 15 bases lining up with TRBD2. V lost 5 bases, J lost 2 bases, and 0 bases stayed unmatched. The length of the CDR3 is 15 residues. In germline, CDR1 is SGHTA, CDR2 FQGNSA. The DNA for the CDR3 is TGTGCCAGCAGCGGGACTAGCGGGGGGCAAGAGACCCAGTACTTC. It translates to CASSGTSGGQETQYF.

The chain couples TRBV15 to TRBJ1-2; D perhaps matches TRBD1 (6 bases). The germline CDR1 and CDR2 sequences are LNHNV and YYDKDF (reference sequence). The CDR3 has 13 residues. Deletions cut 5 bases from V and 8 bases from J, with 15 bases between. The DNA for the CDR3 is TGTGCCACCAGCGGGGGCGGGGGTATCGGCTACACCTTC. It specifies CATSGGGGIGYTF.

The sample holds many counts of this clone. The J gene is TRBJ1-2, the V gene TRBV28; D may be TRBD1 (5 bases). The CDR3 contains 12 residues. Trimming removed 8 bases at V and 8 bases at J, with 15 bases between. The germline CDR1 and CDR2 sequences are MDHEN and SYDVKM. The CDR3 sequence: CASLGSGRGYTF. The CDR3 nucleotides are TGTGCCAGCTTAGGGTCAGGGAGGGGCTACACCTTC.

With regard to this clone: This specimen includes other DNA sequences encoding the same CDR3. V usage is TRBV15 and J usage is TRBJ2-3, with TRBD2 identical over 13 bases. V lost 0 bases and J lost 7; bases outside the gene matches: 4. The germline CDR1 and CDR2 sequences are LNHNV and YYDKDF (reference sequence). The CDR3 totals 16 residues. CDR3 in amino acids: CATSRERLAGGNTQYF. In DNA form, the CDR3 reads TGTGCCACCAGCAGAGAAAGACTAGCGGGGGGAAATACGCAGTATTTT.

V and J are TRBV5-1 and TRBJ2-7; 8 positions agree with TRBD1. There are 13 residues in the CDR3. The V segment lost 3 bases and the J segment 6 bases; nucleotides outside the gene matches: 5. Germline CDR1 and CDR2: SGHRS and YFSETQ. This CDR3 reads CASSSGGWSEQYF. Written as DNA, the CDR3 is TGCGCCAGCAGCTCAGGGGGCTGGAGCGAGCAGTACTTC.

This clone occurred many times. The chain is built from TRBV28 and TRBJ2-1; TRBD2 aligns across 9 bases. The V segment lost 3 bases and the J segment 9 bases; nucleotides outside the gene matches: 6. This CDR3 spans 14 amino acids. Germline loops: CDR1 MDHEN, CDR2 SYDVKM. CDR3 in amino acids: CASSFGGRGVEQFF. CDR3 in DNA: TGTGCCAGCAGTTTTGGCGGGAGGGGTGTTGAGCAGTTCTTC.

This clone has ten or more counts. This chain links TRBV5-8 with TRBJ2-7; maybe TRBD1 (6 bases). V was clipped by 4 bases and J by 2 bases, with 16 bases between them. CDR3 length: 15 amino acids. Germline V gives CDR1 SGHTS, CDR2 YDEGEE. CDR3 sequence (DNA): TGTGCCAGCAGCGTCATTACAGGGCCTCCCTACGAGCAGTACTTC. Amino acids: CASSVITGPPYEQYF.

This clone was picked up a small number of times. The chain joins TRBV6-1 to TRBJ2-1; TRBD2 aligns across 10 bases. Germline CDR1 reads MNHNS; CDR2 reads SASEGT. The CDR3 length is 16 residues. The junction had 4 bases not matched to a gene; V was cut back by 3 bases and J by 2 bases. The CDR3 sequence: CASSEERGGTYNEQFF. The CDR3 nucleotides are TGTGCCAGCAGTGAGGAGCGGGGGGGTACCTACAATGAGCAGTTCTTC.

At least ten counts were recorded for this clone. V is TRBV27 and J is TRBJ1-2; D is uncertain. The CDR3 is 12 amino acids. Germline loops: CDR1 MNHEY, CDR2 SMNVEV (reference sequence). The V end lost 4 bases, the J end lost 6 bases, and 9 bases lay between the germline ends. CDR3 sequence reads: CASSSPGHGYTF. The CDR3 DNA sequence: TGTGCCAGCAGTTCCCCAGGTCATGGCTACACCTTC.

This clone was picked up many times. This rearrangement joins TRBV28 to TRBJ1-5, with 7 positions matching TRBD1. V was pared by 5 bases and J by 5 bases, with 9 bases of the junction left unmatched. The CDR3 covers 15 residues. In germline, CDR1 is MDHEN, CDR2 SYDVKM. This CDR3 is CASSPNRQGDQPQHF. CDR3 in DNA: TGTGCCAGCAGTCCAAACCGACAGGGAGATCAGCCCCAGCATTTT.

This clone was detected many times. Other DNA sequences within the sample encode an identical CDR3. V usage is TRBV15 and J usage is TRBJ1-1, with TRBD1 matching over 8 bases. The V gene's germline CDR1 is LNHNV and CDR2 YYDKDF (reference sequence). The CDR3 contains 15 residues. V dropped 3 bases and J dropped 1; count of bases not matched to a gene: 4. This CDR3 reads CATSREGQGNTEAFF. DNA for the CDR3: TGTGCCACCAGCAGGGAAGGACAGGGGAACACTGAAGCTTTCTTT.

This clone was seen many times. The chain combines TRBV14 with TRBJ1-4, with D hard to call. V dropped 0 bases and J dropped 9 bases, with 8 bases sitting between them. The CDR3 is made up of 13 amino acids. Germline loops: CDR1 SGHDN, CDR2 FVKESK. The CDR3 DNA reads as TGTGCCAGCAGCCAAGATGGCGGGAAAAAACTGTTTTTT. It encodes CASSQDGGKKLFF.

The chain uses TRBV6-4 and TRBJ2-3; 10 bases are shared with TRBD2. Germline loops: CDR1 MRHNA, CDR2 SNTAGT. The CDR3 covers 16 residues. Germline trimming cut 2 bases from V and 5 bases from J; bases unmatched to any gene: 7. The CDR3 spells CASSDQAGGAIDTQYF. The CDR3, as DNA: TGTGCCAGCAGTGACCAAGCGGGGGGGGCTATAGATACGCAGTATTTT.

This clone was observed many times. The gene calls are TRBV5-1 and TRBJ2-5; 9 bases are shared with TRBD2. Losses at the gene ends were 0 bases for V and 0 bases for J; bases not matched to a gene: 3. Germline loops: CDR1 SGHRS, CDR2 YFSETQ. This CDR3 is 16 amino acids long. The CDR3 protein is CASSLASGANQETQYF. The CDR3 DNA sequence: TGCGCCAGCAGCTTGGCTAGCGGGGCTAACCAAGAGACCCAGTACTTC.

The sample holds many counts of this clone. This chain joins TRBV29-1 and TRBJ2-7, with TRBD2 identical over 13 bases. Looked up from germline, CDR1 is SQVTM and CDR2 is ANQGSEA. V gave up 6 bases and J gave up 4 bases; unmatched junction bases: 6. The CDR3 loop spans 14 amino acids. CDR3 sequence reads: CSVKGLAGAYEQYF. CDR3 nucleotide sequence: TGCAGCGTGAAAGGACTAGCGGGAGCTTACGAGCAGTACTTC.

This clone was found many times. Here the CDR3 DNA reads TGTGCCAGCCTAAGCACAGATACGCAGTATTTT. It specifies CASLSTDTQYF. This chain connects TRBV2 to TRBJ2-3; D is undetermined. The CDR3 has 11 residues. Germline assignment: CDR1 SNHLY and CDR2 FYNNEI. Trimming cost V 8 bases and J 0 bases, with 3 bases left between them.

This clone was observed many times. The gene calls are TRBV6-6 and TRBJ1-5, with D uncertain. The V end was cut by 3 bases, the J end by 5 bases, with 11 bases between. Germline V gene sequence: CDR1 MNHNY, CDR2 SVGAGI (reference sequence). This CDR3 has 14 amino acids. CDR3 nucleotides: TGTGCCAGCAGTTATAACCACGGAGATCAGCCCCAGCATTTT. Translated: CASSYNHGDQPQHF.

This clone was observed a few times. The rearrangement uses TRBV9 and TRBJ1-2; perhaps TRBD1 as D (6 bases). CDR1 is SGDLS, CDR2 YYNGEE, per germline. The CDR3 sequence is 16 residues long. Trimming cost V 4 bases and J 8 bases, with 24 bases left between them. The CDR3 sequence: CASSPYHRDTRPGYTF. DNA of the CDR3: TGTGCCAGCAGCCCCTACCACCGGGACACTCGTCCCGGCTACACCTTC.

Many counts were recorded for this clone. This chain uses TRBV10-1 with TRBJ1-3, with TRBD1 matching over 7 bases. Germline CDR1 is WNHNN and CDR2 is SYGVQD (reference sequence). Trimming removed 8 bases from V and 4 bases from J; junction bases left unmatched: 5. The CDR3 length is 13 residues. The CDR3 DNA sequence: TGCGCCAGCTCTCGGACAGGAGGAAACACCATATATTTT. Translation gives CASSRTGGNTIYF.

This clone was seen repeatedly, ten times or more. This rearrangement joins TRBV5-1 to TRBJ1-1; the D is unclear. Trimming took 6 bases from V and 0 from J, leaving 3 bases between them. This CDR3 spans 11 amino acids. The germline V gene has CDR1 SGHRS and CDR2 YFSETQ. The CDR3 reads CASIMNTEAFF. The CDR3 nucleotides read TGCGCCAGCATAATGAACACTGAAGCTTTCTTT.

This clone was picked up a small number of times. The CDR3 sequence: CASSLQVRETQYF. The DNA for the CDR3 is TGTGCCAGCAGCCTACAGGTCAGGGAGACCCAGTACTTC. The V gene is TRBV13, the J gene TRBJ2-5; perhaps TRBD1 as D (5 bases). Looked up from germline, CDR1 is PRHDT and CDR2 is FYEKMQ (reference sequence). The CDR3 extends over 13 amino acids. V lost 5 bases to trimming and J lost 5 bases, with 12 bases between them.

This clone was found many times. Here the CDR3 reads CASSYRGREQYF. The CDR3 DNA reads as TGTGCCAGCAGTTACAGGGGGCGCGAGCAGTACTTC. The gene calls are TRBV6-7 and TRBJ2-7, with 7 nucleotides matching TRBD1. TRBV6-7 is noted as an ORF with a role that remains uncertain. This CDR3 spans 12 amino acids. Trimming removed 2 bases from V and 6 bases from J; junction bases left unmatched: 1.

Ten or more counts support this clone. The chain has TRBV4-1 and TRBJ1-5, with D possibly matching TRBD1 (6 bases). The V gene's germline CDR1 is MGHRA and CDR2 YSYEKL. CDR3 length: 15 residues. Trimming shortened V by 5 bases and J by 3 bases, and 14 bases separated the two germline ends. This CDR3 reads CASSGRTGYNQPQHF. Written as DNA, the CDR3 is TGCGCCAGCAGCGGACGTACAGGGTACAATCAGCCCCAGCATTTT.